These 5 T cell receptor beta chains were sequenced from one sample in a study of blood T cell repertoires in COVID-19. Sequencing used immunoSEQ multiplex PCR; TCRdb keeps in-frame clones, though not all of them. Seen here are fewer than 150,000 clones, about 80% observed once, and the top ten hold over 5%. Source material: peripheral blood. The receptors come from a human donor in a cohort sampled during active COVID-19.

The chain carries TRBV5-1 and TRBJ2-1; D may be TRBD2 (5 bases). Between the trimmed V and J ends, which lost 4 bases and 7 bases, there was a span of 6 bases. The length of the CDR3 is 11 residues. Germline V lookup: CDR1 SGHRS, CDR2 YFSETQ. CDR3 protein: CASSEGNEQFF. The CDR3 DNA reads as TGCGCCAGCAGCGAGGGTAATGAGCAGTTCTTC.

V is TRBV3-1 (or the pseudogene TRBV3-2) and J is TRBJ1-2, with D possibly being TRBD1 (5 bases). The CDR3 runs 13 residues. Germline-derived CDR1 and CDR2 are LGHDT and YNNKEL (reference sequence). Trimming cost V 2 bases and J 8 bases, with 12 bases left between them. Here the CDR3 DNA reads TGTGCCAGCAGCCAAAGGGGCCTGTGGGGCTACACCTTC. As protein: CASSQRGLWGYTF.

J is TRBJ1-5 and V is TRBV25-1; 7 bases are a match to TRBD1. V lost 10 bases and J lost 2; bases outside the gene matches: 8. This CDR3 region has 14 residues. CDR1 and CDR2 (germline): MGHDK, SYGVNS. CDR3 sequence (DNA): TGTGCCATTCCGCTGGGACAGCGCAATCAGCCCCAGCATTTT. It specifies CAIPLGQRNQPQHF.

This chain joins TRBV9 and TRBJ1-2; possible D gene TRBD1, 5 bases. In germline, CDR1 is SGDLS, CDR2 YYNGEE. V gave up 2 bases and J gave up 0 bases, with 14 bases separating them. CDR3 size: 16 residues. CDR3 in amino acids: CASSVTGTPANYGYTF. As DNA, the CDR3 is TGTGCCAGCAGCGTCACGGGGACTCCAGCTAACTATGGCTACACCTTC. Using reference TRBV9 and TRBJ1-2 for the parts outside the CDR3, the full variable domain is DSGVTQTPKHLITATGQRVTLRCSPRSGDLSVYWYQQSLDQGLQFLIQYYNGEERAKGNILERFSAQQFPDLHSELNLSSLELGDSALYFCASSVTGTPANYGYTFGSGTRLTVV.

The gene calls are TRBV9 and TRBJ1-4, with TRBD1 matching over 9 bases. V shed 2 bases, J shed 4 bases, and the junction held 15 bases outside the gene matches. The CDR3 runs 19 residues. From germline, CDR1 is SGDLS and CDR2 YYNGEE. The CDR3: CASSVTDRGRGGGNEKLFF. For the CDR3, the DNA is TGTGCCAGCAGCGTGACGGACAGGGGAAGGGGAGGGGGTAATGAAAAACTGTTTTTT.